This is a list of T cell receptor beta chains from one sample in a study of cytotoxic CD8 clonotypes in ibrutinib-treated CLL. The table came from immunoSEQ multiplex PCR; TCRdb's copy has only in-frame clones and leaves some out. Seen here are 110,000 to 150,000 clones, about 78% observed once, and the top ten hold 5.1%. The starting material was PBMCs, obtained after 24 months of ibrutinib treatment. These receptors were obtained from a human donor with chronic lymphocytic leukemia. The CDR3 runs from the conserved cysteine through the conserved F or W. The D gene is left open where the match is weak. Clone size is given for some rows only: seen once, a few or many times, or a class if the clone is expanded.

clone_size: -
d_call: TRBD1
v_call: TRBV6-4
j_call: TRBJ1-2
cdr3_aa: CASRQGASYGYTF
cdr3_nt: TGTGCCAGCAGGCAGGGGGCTTCTTATGGCTACACCTTC

clone_size: once
d_call: -
v_call: TRBV28
j_call: TRBJ1-2
cdr3_aa: CASSPRVGIYGYTF
cdr3_nt: TGTGCCAGCAGTCCGAGGGTAGGGATTTATGGCTACACCTTC

clone_size: -
d_call: -
v_call: TRBV27
j_call: TRBJ1-4
cdr3_aa: CASSPHSQTNEKLFF
cdr3_nt: TGTGCCAGCAGTCCCCATTCGCAAACTAATGAAAAACTGTTTTTT

clone_size: -
d_call: -
v_call: TRBV6-1
j_call: TRBJ1-2
cdr3_aa: CASTSRRGNYGYTF
cdr3_nt: TGTGCCAGCACCTCCCGGCGGGGGAACTATGGCTACACCTTC

clone_size: -
d_call: -
v_call: TRBV18
j_call: TRBJ2-2
cdr3_aa: CASSPRDGTNTGELFF
cdr3_nt: TGTGCCAGCTCACCCCGGGACGGAACGAACACCGGGGAGCTGTTTTTT

clone_size: -
d_call: TRBD1
v_call: TRBV28
j_call: TRBJ2-5
cdr3_aa: CASSPPGTVQETQYF
cdr3_nt: TGTGCCAGCAGTCCCCCCGGGACAGTCCAAGAGACCCAGTACTTC

clone_size: few
d_call: -
v_call: TRBV27
j_call: TRBJ1-6
cdr3_aa: CASSPTEAGSPLHF
cdr3_nt: TGTGCCAGCAGTCCGACGGAGGCCGGGTCACCCCTCCACTTT

clone_size: -
d_call: -
v_call: TRBV5-1
j_call: TRBJ2-7
cdr3_aa: CASRLAATYEQYF
cdr3_nt: TGCGCCAGCAGGTTAGCAGCTACCTACGAGCAGTACTTC

clone_size: -
d_call: -
v_call: TRBV20-1
j_call: TRBJ2-3
cdr3_aa: CSAVGLDTQYF
cdr3_nt: TGCAGTGCGGTAGGCCTTGATACGCAGTATTTT

clone_size: -
d_call: TRBD2
v_call: TRBV6-5
j_call: TRBJ2-5
cdr3_aa: CASSPLRLARETQYF
cdr3_nt: TGTGCCAGCAGTCCCTTGAGACTAGCGCGGGAGACCCAGTACTTC

clone_size: many
d_call: TRBD2
v_call: TRBV7-3
j_call: TRBJ2-3
cdr3_aa: CASSFGGGRDTQYF
cdr3_nt: TGTGCCAGCAGCTTCGGCGGGGGGAGAGATACGCAGTATTTT

clone_size: -
d_call: -
v_call: TRBV7-2
j_call: TRBJ2-3
cdr3_aa: CASSLAGGPPDTQYF
cdr3_nt: TGTGCCAGCAGCTTAGCTGGGGGGCCTCCAGATACGCAGTATTTT

clone_size: -
d_call: -
v_call: TRBV7-2
j_call: TRBJ2-7
cdr3_aa: CASSLDGGGEQYF
cdr3_nt: TGTGCCAGCAGCTTAGACGGTGGTGGGGAGCAGTACTTC

clone_size: -
d_call: TRBD1
v_call: TRBV30
j_call: TRBJ2-3
cdr3_aa: CAWTGGADTQYF
cdr3_nt: TGTGCCTGGACAGGGGGTGCGGATACGCAGTATTTT

clone_size: few
d_call: -
v_call: TRBV2
j_call: TRBJ2-5
cdr3_aa: CASRQETQYF
cdr3_nt: TGTGCCAGCAGACAAGAGACCCAGTACTTC

clone_size: -
d_call: TRBD1
v_call: TRBV19
j_call: TRBJ1-5
cdr3_aa: CASSIGTGGGNQPQHF
cdr3_nt: TGTGCCAGTAGTATTGGGACAGGGGGCGGCAATCAGCCCCAGCATTTT

clone_size: -
d_call: TRBD1
v_call: TRBV19
j_call: TRBJ1-6
cdr3_aa: CASSPIDRDNSPLHF
cdr3_nt: TGTGCCAGTAGCCCCATAGACAGGGATAATTCACCCCTCCACTTT

clone_size: -
d_call: -
v_call: TRBV6-4
j_call: TRBJ1-2
cdr3_aa: CASRGVGDYGYTF
cdr3_nt: TGTGCCAGTAGGGGTGTTGGAGACTATGGCTACACCTTC